This T cell receptor (beta chain) was observed in a study of T cells in Graves' hyperthyroidism and ophthalmopathy. CDR3 length equals 16 residues. The germline V and J ends were trimmed by 6 bases and 5 bases, with 19 bases remaining between them. Per germline, CDR1 MNHNS and CDR2 SASEGT. Researchers barred patients who had uncontrolled infection, other autoimmune disease, pregnancy or lactation. The authors obtained PBMCs from more than 9.5 ml of fresh peripheral blood. This clonotype was found a few times. Its antigen is unidentified. RNA transcripts gave rise to amplified TCR beta CDR3 regions. Researchers ran a first-round RT-PCR on the TCR CDR3 using the HTBI primer set. A single record per CDR3 protein comes from TCRdb applying MiXCR to the multiplex PCR reads. The table lists 550,000 to 600,000 distinct CDR3 sequences, over 15% of them singletons. Study-wide results and caveats: The model forecast ophthalmopathy, anticipating it by a median around 6.9 months before onset. In blood, most of the thyroid clonotypes expanded above 0.001 were also present.

The sample was blood. This receptor was taken from a woman aged 18 to 35 with Graves' hyperthyroidism. The gene calls are TRBV6-1 and TRBJ2-2; possibly TRBD2 for D (6 bases). This chain's CDR3 is CASSRYRGSGTGELFF. CDR3 nucleotides: TGTGCCAGCAGCCGATATCGGGGGTCGGGGACCGGGGAGCTGTTTTTT.